Listed below are T cell receptor beta chains from one sample, sequenced in a study of T cells in localized non-small cell lung cancer. Clones were read by immunoSEQ multiplex PCR, and TCRdb kept only the in-frame ones, dropping some. In the table there are about 59,000 clones, 85% to 90% of which are singletons. The specimen was peripheral blood, collected before any cancer treatment. These receptors originate from a man aged 35 to 69 with stage I squamous cell lung carcinoma. The CDR3 runs from the conserved cysteine through the conserved F or W. The D gene is left open where the match is weak. The size entry is marked missing in some rows and otherwise reads once, few, many or a size class.

clone size: .
D gene: .
V gene: TRBV7-3
J gene: TRBJ2-3
CDR3 length: 16
CDR3 DNA: TGTGCCAGCAGCTTACGGGGGATCGCTAGCACAGATACGCAGTATTTT
CDR3 protein: CASSLRGIASTDTQYF

clone size: few
D gene: .
V gene: TRBV6-5
J gene: TRBJ1-2
CDR3 length: 14
CDR3 DNA: TGTGCCAGCAGTTACTCTCTGCCTAACTATGGCTACACCTTC
CDR3 protein: CASSYSLPNYGYTF

clone size: .
D gene: TRBD2
V gene: TRBV9
J gene: TRBJ2-7
CDR3 length: 15
CDR3 DNA: TGTGCCAGCAGCGTAGGGGCTAGCGGCCGCTACGAGCAGTACTTC
CDR3 protein: CASSVGASGRYEQYF

clone size: .
D gene: TRBD1
V gene: TRBV30
J gene: TRBJ1-1
CDR3 length: 12
CDR3 DNA: TGTGCCTGGAGTCAGGGGGTCAGACTAGCTTTCTTT
CDR3 protein: CAWSQGVRLAFF

clone size: .
D gene: TRBD2
V gene: TRBV6-5
J gene: TRBJ2-3
CDR3 length: 15
CDR3 DNA: TGTGCCAGCAGTTACTCAGGCGGGAGAGCAGATACGCAGTATTTT
CDR3 protein: CASSYSGGRADTQYF

clone size: .
D gene: TRBD1
V gene: TRBV6-5
J gene: TRBJ2-7
CDR3 length: 15
CDR3 DNA: TGTGCCAGCAGTTACCGGGACAGGCTCGCCTTCGAGCAGTACTTC
CDR3 protein: CASSYRDRLAFEQYF

clone size: .
D gene: .
V gene: TRBV10-3
J gene: TRBJ1-1
CDR3 length: 12
CDR3 DNA: TGTGCCATCAGTGGTATGGAGACTGAAGCTTTCTTT
CDR3 protein: CAISGMETEAFF

clone size: .
D gene: .
V gene: TRBV2
J gene: TRBJ2-5
CDR3 length: 13
CDR3 DNA: TGTGCCAGCAGTGTATTGGGGGAAGAGACCCAGTACTTC
CDR3 protein: CASSVLGEETQYF

clone size: .
D gene: .
V gene: TRBV29-1
J gene: TRBJ1-5
CDR3 length: 13
CDR3 DNA: TGCAGCGTAAGGGGAACCGACGGTCAGCCCCAGCATTTT
CDR3 protein: CSVRGTDGQPQHF

clone size: .
D gene: .
V gene: TRBV28
J gene: TRBJ2-7
CDR3 length: 13
CDR3 DNA: TGTGCCAGCAGTTCAACAGTCTCCTACGAGCAGTACTTC
CDR3 protein: CASSSTVSYEQYF

clone size: .
D gene: .
V gene: TRBV7-9
J gene: TRBJ2-1
CDR3 length: 16
CDR3 DNA: TGTGCCAGCAGCTTGGCTACCGGGGGATCCTACAATGAGCAGTTCTTC
CDR3 protein: CASSLATGGSYNEQFF

clone size: .
D gene: TRBD2
V gene: TRBV7-9
J gene: TRBJ2-7
CDR3 length: 13
CDR3 DNA: TGTGCCAGCAGCCTAGCGGGAGTATACGAGCAGTACTTC
CDR3 protein: CASSLAGVYEQYF

clone size: .
D gene: TRBD2
V gene: TRBV7-2
J gene: TRBJ2-7
CDR3 length: 15
CDR3 DNA: TGTGCCAGCAGCTTAAGTCTAGCGGGGAGCTACGAGCAGTACTTC
CDR3 protein: CASSLSLAGSYEQYF

clone size: once
D gene: .
V gene: TRBV28
J gene: TRBJ2-6
CDR3 length: 14
CDR3 DNA: TGTGCCAGCAGAGCAGGGTCTGGGGCCAACGTCCTGACTTTC
CDR3 protein: CASRAGSGANVLTF

clone size: .
D gene: .
V gene: TRBV5-4
J gene: TRBJ2-1
CDR3 length: 14
CDR3 DNA: TGTGCCAGCAGCTTGCGTGCCTTGGACAATGAGCAGTTCTTC
CDR3 protein: CASSLRALDNEQFF

clone size: .
D gene: .
V gene: TRBV15
J gene: TRBJ1-3
CDR3 length: 22
CDR3 DNA: TGTGCCACCAGCAGAAGCAGGGCGGAAACATCCGACGCACTCCTCTCTGGAAACACCATATATTTT
CDR3 protein: CATSRSRAETSDALLSGNTIYF

clone size: .
D gene: TRBD2
V gene: TRBV4-3
J gene: TRBJ2-3
CDR3 length: 18
CDR3 DNA: TGCGCCAGCAGCCAAGTTAGCGGGAGGGTCGAGGGGACAGATACGCAGTATTTT
CDR3 protein: CASSQVSGRVEGTDTQYF

clone size: .
D gene: .
V gene: TRBV6-6
J gene: TRBJ2-7
CDR3 length: 16
CDR3 DNA: TGTGCCAGCAGTTACCCGCGGGTGGGCTTCCCCTACGAGCAGTACTTC
CDR3 protein: CASSYPRVGFPYEQYF

clone size: once
D gene: .
V gene: TRBV28
J gene: TRBJ1-2
CDR3 length: 13
CDR3 DNA: TGTGCCAGCAGTTACCCGGGGGGGTATGGCTACACCTTC
CDR3 protein: CASSYPGGYGYTF

clone size: .
D gene: TRBD2
V gene: TRBV19
J gene: TRBJ2-3
CDR3 length: 14
CDR3 DNA: TGTGCCAGTAGTGCCCAGCGGGACACAGATACGCAGTATTTT
CDR3 protein: CASSAQRDTDTQYF

clone size: .
D gene: .
V gene: TRBV30
J gene: TRBJ1-5
CDR3 length: 12
CDR3 DNA: TGTGCCTGGAGTCCGGGGAATCAGCCCCAGCATTTT
CDR3 protein: CAWSPGNQPQHF

clone size: .
D gene: .
V gene: TRBV19
J gene: TRBJ2-1
CDR3 length: 16
CDR3 DNA: TGTGCCAGTACCACGAATACAGGGAGAAAGGACAATGAGCAGTTCTTC
CDR3 protein: CASTTNTGRKDNEQFF

clone size: .
D gene: .
V gene: TRBV6-6
J gene: TRBJ1-4
CDR3 length: 15
CDR3 DNA: TGTGCCAGCAGTAACCCCGTCGGCGGAGGTGAAAAACTGTTTTTT
CDR3 protein: CASSNPVGGGEKLFF

clone size: once
D gene: .
V gene: TRBV10-3
J gene: TRBJ2-2
CDR3 length: 14
CDR3 DNA: TGTGCCACCTTGCTGGGGGCGAACACCGGGGAGCTGTTTTTT
CDR3 protein: CATLLGANTGELFF

clone size: .
D gene: .
V gene: TRBV6-6
J gene: TRBJ2-3
CDR3 length: 13
CDR3 DNA: TGTGCCACGCCAGGGGCGGGGGAGGATACGCAGTATTTT
CDR3 protein: CATPGAGEDTQYF

clone size: .
D gene: TRBD1
V gene: TRBV27
J gene: TRBJ1-2
CDR3 length: 16
CDR3 DNA: TGTGCCAGCAGTCCAAAAACAGGGGTTGGAGGTTATGGCTACACCTTC
CDR3 protein: CASSPKTGVGGYGYTF

clone size: .
D gene: .
V gene: TRBV9
J gene: TRBJ2-7
CDR3 length: 14
CDR3 DNA: TGTGCCAGCAGCGTAGAACCGCGTACCTACGAGCAGTACTTC
CDR3 protein: CASSVEPRTYEQYF

clone size: .
D gene: .
V gene: TRBV20-1
J gene: TRBJ2-7
CDR3 length: 11
CDR3 DNA: TGCAGTGCTAGGACTGCCCGGGAGCAGTACTTC
CDR3 protein: CSARTAREQYF

clone size: .
D gene: .
V gene: TRBV2
J gene: TRBJ1-2
CDR3 length: 14
CDR3 DNA: TGTGCCAGCTTCGGGCTTCGAGCTAACTATGGCTACACCTTC
CDR3 protein: CASFGLRANYGYTF

clone size: .
D gene: TRBD2
V gene: TRBV9
J gene: TRBJ2-3
CDR3 length: 16
CDR3 DNA: TGTGCCAGCAGCGCAATGACTAGCGGATCCACAGATACGCAGTATTTT
CDR3 protein: CASSAMTSGSTDTQYF

clone size: .
D gene: .
V gene: TRBV6-1
J gene: TRBJ1-5
CDR3 length: 14
CDR3 DNA: TGTGCCAGCAGTGAACTTAACGCATATCAGCCCCAGCATTTT
CDR3 protein: CASSELNAYQPQHF

clone size: .
D gene: .
V gene: TRBV4-1
J gene: TRBJ2-1
CDR3 length: 17
CDR3 DNA: TGCGCCAGCAGCCAAGGCGTCCCCCGGGGGAAGACACGGGAGCAGTTCTTC
CDR3 protein: CASSQGVPRGKTREQFF

clone size: .
D gene: .
V gene: TRBV7-9
J gene: TRBJ1-3
CDR3 length: 16
CDR3 DNA: TGTGCCAGCAGCTTAGGGGGCCTACGTTCTGGAAACACCATATATTTT
CDR3 protein: CASSLGGLRSGNTIYF

clone size: .
D gene: TRBD1
V gene: TRBV2
J gene: TRBJ1-2
CDR3 length: 15
CDR3 DNA: TGTGCCAAGGACCTCCGGGACAGGGGAGTGAGGGGCTACACCTTC
CDR3 protein: CAKDLRDRGVRGYTF

clone size: .
D gene: .
V gene: TRBV28
J gene: TRBJ2-1
CDR3 length: 10
CDR3 DNA: TGTGCCAGCAGCTCCAACGGGCAGTTCTTC
CDR3 protein: CASSSNGQFF

clone size: .
D gene: .
V gene: TRBV18
J gene: TRBJ2-7
CDR3 length: 16
CDR3 DNA: TGTGCCAGCTCACCGAGCTCTATTGGGAACACCTACGAGCAGTACTTC
CDR3 protein: CASSPSSIGNTYEQYF

clone size: .
D gene: .
V gene: TRBV29-1
J gene: TRBJ2-1
CDR3 length: 14
CDR3 DNA: TGCAGCGTTGGGGCAGGGGACCTATACAATGAGCAGTTCTTC
CDR3 protein: CSVGAGDLYNEQFF

clone size: .
D gene: .
V gene: TRBV28
J gene: TRBJ1-4
CDR3 length: 12
CDR3 DNA: TGTGCCAGCAGTGGCTTTGGGGAAAAACTGTTTTTT
CDR3 protein: CASSGFGEKLFF

clone size: .
D gene: TRBD2
V gene: TRBV6-5
J gene: TRBJ2-7
CDR3 length: 16
CDR3 DNA: TGTGCCAGCAGTTATTCGGCGATAGCGGGAGGGTACGAGCAGTACTTC
CDR3 protein: CASSYSAIAGGYEQYF

clone size: .
D gene: TRBD2
V gene: TRBV28
J gene: TRBJ2-3
CDR3 length: 16
CDR3 DNA: TGTGCCAGCAGCCTTGGACTAGCGGCCAGCACAGATACGCAGTATTTT
CDR3 protein: CASSLGLAASTDTQYF

clone size: .
D gene: .
V gene: TRBV28
J gene: TRBJ1-2
CDR3 length: 14
CDR3 DNA: TGTGCCAGCAGTTTAATTTTGATAAACTATGGCTACACCTTC
CDR3 protein: CASSLILINYGYTF

clone size: .
D gene: .
V gene: TRBV30
J gene: TRBJ2-2
CDR3 length: 12
CDR3 DNA: TGTGCCTGGAGCCGGAACACCGGGGAGCTGTTTTTT
CDR3 protein: CAWSRNTGELFF

clone size: .
D gene: .
V gene: TRBV5-6
J gene: TRBJ2-1
CDR3 length: 12
CDR3 DNA: TGTGCCAGCAGCTTGGCCAAGGGTGAGCAGTTCTTC
CDR3 protein: CASSLAKGEQFF

clone size: .
D gene: TRBD1
V gene: TRBV30
J gene: TRBJ2-5
CDR3 length: 13
CDR3 DNA: TGTGCCTGGAAAAGGGGGCAATGGGAGACCCAGTACTTC
CDR3 protein: CAWKRGQWETQYF

clone size: .
D gene: .
V gene: TRBV6-1
J gene: TRBJ1-2
CDR3 length: 14
CDR3 DNA: TGTGCCAGCAGTTGGACAGACCCGGGCTATGGCTACACCTTC
CDR3 protein: CASSWTDPGYGYTF

clone size: once
D gene: .
V gene: TRBV5-3
J gene: TRBJ2-5
CDR3 length: 15
CDR3 DNA: TGTGCCAGAAGCCCCTGGTTGGGGTACCAAGAGACCCAGTACTTC
CDR3 protein: CARSPWLGYQETQYF

clone size: .
D gene: TRBD1
V gene: TRBV18
J gene: TRBJ2-7
CDR3 length: 12
CDR3 DNA: TGTGCCAGCTCCCTCCGACAGGGACCGCAGTACTTC
CDR3 protein: CASSLRQGPQYF

clone size: .
D gene: .
V gene: TRBV5-1
J gene: TRBJ1-1
CDR3 length: 14
CDR3 DNA: TGCGCCAGCAGCTTGGGTGGTATGAACACTGAAGCTTTCTTT
CDR3 protein: CASSLGGMNTEAFF

clone size: .
D gene: .
V gene: TRBV28
J gene: TRBJ2-2
CDR3 length: 15
CDR3 DNA: TGTGCCAGCAGTTTAAGGGGACGGGGAGGCCGGGAGCTGTTTTTT
CDR3 protein: CASSLRGRGGRELFF

clone size: .
D gene: TRBD1
V gene: TRBV4-3
J gene: TRBJ2-5
CDR3 length: 17
CDR3 DNA: TGCGCCAGCAGCCAAGATGGGACAGGGGGCTACCAAGAGACCCAGTACTTC
CDR3 protein: CASSQDGTGGYQETQYF

clone size: .
D gene: .
V gene: TRBV7-8
J gene: TRBJ1-1
CDR3 length: 16
CDR3 DNA: TGTGCCAGCAGTCAACACCGAAGGGCCCTGAGGACTGAAGCTTTCTTT
CDR3 protein: CASSQHRRALRTEAFF

clone size: .
D gene: .
V gene: TRBV5-6
J gene: TRBJ1-3
CDR3 length: 14
CDR3 DNA: TGTGCCAGCAGCTTGTATTCGACTGGAAACACCATATATTTT
CDR3 protein: CASSLYSTGNTIYF

clone size: .
D gene: TRBD1
V gene: TRBV30
J gene: TRBJ1-3
CDR3 length: 14
CDR3 DNA: TGTGCCTGGAGTGGGGAGACAGGGAGAAACACCATATATTTT
CDR3 protein: CAWSGETGRNTIYF

clone size: .
D gene: .
V gene: TRBV6-5
J gene: TRBJ2-1
CDR3 length: 14
CDR3 DNA: TGTGCCAGCAGTTACCGCCGGGCTGGTAATGAGCAGTTCTTC
CDR3 protein: CASSYRRAGNEQFF

clone size: .
D gene: TRBD1
V gene: TRBV27
J gene: TRBJ2-1
CDR3 length: 15
CDR3 DNA: TGTGCCAGCAGTTTTAGTGGACAGGGGTTCGATGAGCAGTTCTTC
CDR3 protein: CASSFSGQGFDEQFF

clone size: .
D gene: TRBD2
V gene: TRBV4-3
J gene: TRBJ2-3
CDR3 length: 15
CDR3 DNA: TGCGCCAGCAGCCTCCGTCTGGCGGGAGAAGATACGCAGTATTTT
CDR3 protein: CASSLRLAGEDTQYF

clone size: .
D gene: TRBD1
V gene: TRBV7-9
J gene: TRBJ1-5
CDR3 length: 15
CDR3 DNA: TGTGCCAGCAGCGACCAGACAGGGGACAATCAGCCCCAGCATTTT
CDR3 protein: CASSDQTGDNQPQHF

clone size: .
D gene: .
V gene: TRBV5-6
J gene: TRBJ1-2
CDR3 length: 11
CDR3 DNA: TGTGCCAGCAGCTTGGTATCTGGCTACACCTTC
CDR3 protein: CASSLVSGYTF